The T cell receptor beta chain described here comes from a study of T cell repertoires and HLA-DP antigens (dated by TCRdb to the late 2010s). About the study as a whole: Using HeLa cells transduced to present allogeneic HLA-DP, the study set up an in vitro model of CD4+ T cell alloreactivity. The three donors, two male and one female, ranged from the 18-to-29 to the 60-to-69 age band. Compared with self, one alloantigen differed at one amino acid in the peptide-binding groove and the other differed at some 11, modelling structurally similar versus dissimilar alloantigens. Average DNA input was roughly 200 ng for sorted CD137+CD4+ samples, compared with 1,000 to 1,500 ng for pre-culture CD4+ samples. General conclusions and limits of the study: Clones undetected before culture had an average cumulative frequency of roughly 36% against one allele versus 50% to 55% against the other. Limitations were identified as the inclusion of only a few donors, the use of a non-physiological HeLa antigen-presenting system, and the use of total CD4+ responder cells. Clonality of sorted CD137+ cells was similar against both alloantigens (around 0.37) and much higher than in pre-culture samples (approximately 0.039). Separate analysis of naive and memory CD4+ repertoires was not performed.

V was cut back by 5 bases and J by 1 base, leaving a gap of 14 bases between them. The CDR3 runs 15 amino acids, cysteine and phenylalanine included. Of all the DNA, just the CDR3 is kept, 45 bases in frame from base 1. As encoded in the germline V gene, CDR1 is MDHEN while CDR2 is SYDVKM. TCRB CDR3 regions were amplified with the immunoSEQ multiplex PCR using forward primers for 54 TRBV segments and reverse primers for 13 TRBJ segments. Deep resolution, with a target of approximately 200,000 T cell genomes, was applied to the sequencing of pre-culture CD4+ samples. Sequencing of the amplicons was done on an Illumina HiSeq System, giving 87 bp reads that spanned the CDR3. The paper's data handling went like this. Reads were corrected for PCR and sequencing errors, and CDR3 regions were defined by alignment to IMGT reference sequences. Template and unique rearrangement counts were estimated using synthetic template pools. Clonality was calculated as 1 minus Pielou's evenness. Richness was estimated with the Daley-Smith estimator. Morisita's index served as the measure of repertoire overlap. Clones found in cultured samples but undetected in the pre-culture repertoire of the corresponding donor were defined as low-abundance clones. TCRdb mirrors the immuneACCESS table, restricted to in-frame sequences. Some clones are absent from its copies; in checked studies, under half trace to an unresolved V gene, and the reason for the others is unknown. V and J calls and clone size are given by that table; D and trimming were obtained from the DNA. Here the sample has about 110,000 clones; over 90% occur a single time. The ten largest make up 0.27% of the sample.

Untouched CD4+ T cells were isolated from Ficoll-separated PBMC by magnetic bead negative selection, reaching an average purity of 97.7%. Untouched CD4+ T cells were isolated from Ficoll-separated PBMC with magnetic beads, reaching around 98% purity with negligible CD8+ contamination. Donors were a few healthy blood donors whose buffy coats supplied peripheral blood mononuclear cells. CMV seronegative status was shared by all three donors. Genomic DNA was extracted with the DNeasy Blood & Tissue Kit. For each subject, genomic DNA from sorted CD137+CD4+ cells and from pre-culture CD4+ baseline samples underwent TCRB sequencing. Details on this clone: What antigen it recognizes has not been identified. The input lacks base qualities; no much larger clone sits a single base away.

The sequence was obtained from a woman under 30 in good health and CMV-seronegative. What was sequenced was CD4+ T cells from PBMCs. The V gene is TRBV28 and the J gene is TRBJ1-1; no confident D gene assignment can be made. The DNA reads TGTGCCAGCAGTCTGCCGGACTTACCGAACACTGAAGCTTTCTTT. The translation is CASSLPDLPNTEAFF.